Following are 28 T cell receptor beta chains from one sample sequenced in a study of cytomegalovirus exposure and HLA in healthy donors. Clones were read by immunoSEQ multiplex PCR, and TCRdb kept only the in-frame ones, dropping some. The sample yields 300,000 to 400,000 clones, around 90% seen once. Source material: PBMCs. The receptor set was obtained from a man aged 30 to 39 in good health and CMV-seronegative.

CDR3 nucleotides: TGTGCCATCAGTGAGTGGGGACAGGGGGCCGACTCTGGGGCCAACGTCCTGACTTTC. This translates into CAISEWGQGADSGANVLTF. The chain combines TRBV10-3 with TRBJ2-6, with TRBD1 matching 12 bases. CDR1 is ENHRY, CDR2 SYGVKD, per germline. The CDR3 extends over 19 amino acids. Trimming removed 1 base from V and 0 bases from J; junction bases left unmatched: 4.

This chain joins TRBV19 and TRBJ2-7; 7 bases fit TRBD1. Trimming removed 7 bases from V and 3 bases from J; junction bases left unmatched: 12. CDR3 length: 15 amino acids. The germline V gene encodes CDR1 LNHDA and CDR2 SQIVND (reference sequence). CDR3 bases: TGTGCCAGTAAGCTCGTCGGACAGGCGAGCTACGAGCAGTACTTC. Protein product: CASKLVGQASYEQYF.

The V call is TRBV7-8, the J call TRBJ1-2; possible D gene TRBD1, 6 bases. With 5 bases removed from V and 8 bases from J, the gap between germline ends came to 24 bases. This CDR3 is built from 16 residues. Germline CDR1 SGHVS, CDR2 FQNEAQ. CDR3 bases: TGTGCCAGCAGCCCTACAGGGCGCCTGGGTTCGGGAGGCTACACCTTC. This sequence encodes CASSPTGRLGSGGYTF. The full variable domain, in which reference TRBV7-8 and TRBJ1-2 provide the parts outside the CDR3, is GAGVSQSPRYKVAKRGQDVALRCDPISGHVSLFWYQQALGQGPEFLTYFQNEAQLDKSGLPSDRFFAERPEGSVSTLKIQRTQQEDSAVYLCASSPTGRLGSGGYTFGSGTRLTVV.

As concerns this clone: The same CDR3 arises from other DNA sequences in this sample as well. V gene TRBV5-1 combines with J gene TRBJ1-1; 7 nucleotides match TRBD1. The CDR3 has 14 amino acids. Germline CDR1 and CDR2: SGHRS and YFSETQ. V shed 0 bases and J 6 bases; nucleotides not matched to a gene: 5. In nucleotides, the CDR3 is TGCGCCAGCAGCTTGGAAGGGCAGGGGGCTGAAGCTTTCTTT. Protein sequence: CASSLEGQGAEAFF.

As regards this clone: The sample carries other DNA sequences with the same CDR3. This chain connects TRBV18 to TRBJ2-7, with a possible D match to TRBD1 (5 bases). Germline-derived CDR1 and CDR2 are KGHSH and LQKENI. The CDR3 has 12 amino acids. Deletions cut 2 bases from V and 3 bases from J, with 5 bases between. The CDR3 DNA reads as TGTGCCAGCTCACCAGACAGCTACGAGCAGTACTTC. Protein sequence: CASSPDSYEQYF.

This chain uses TRBV11-3 with TRBJ2-3, with 7 bases identical to TRBD2. This CDR3 comprises 14 residues. V dropped 8 bases and J dropped 1; count of bases not matched to a gene: 6. Germline CDR1 reads SGHNT; CDR2 reads YENEEA. The CDR3 nucleotides read TGTGCCAGCGCTCGTGGGGGGGGCACAGATACGCAGTATTTT. It codes for CASARGGGTDTQYF.

This chain links TRBV5-1 with TRBJ1-2; D is ambiguous. The CDR3 covers 14 residues. Trimming removed 2 bases from V and 3 bases from J, with 11 bases in between. Germline assignment: CDR1 SGHRS and CDR2 YFSETQ. CDR3 loop: CASSFDGADYGYTF. The CDR3 bases are TGCGCCAGCAGCTTCGACGGCGCGGACTATGGCTACACCTTC.

V gene TRBV7-2 combines with J gene TRBJ1-4, with D unresolved. Between the trimmed V and J ends, which lost 6 bases and 2 bases, there was a span of 7 bases. The CDR3 extends over 13 amino acids. CDR1 is SGHTA, CDR2 FQGNSA, per germline. This CDR3 reads CASRFETNEKLFF. The CDR3 nucleotides are TGTGCCAGCAGGTTTGAGACTAATGAAAAACTGTTTTTT. The full variable domain, rest sourced from reference TRBV7-2 and TRBJ1-4, is GAGVSQSPSNKVTEKGKDVELRCDPISGHTALYWYRQSLGQGLEFLIYFQGNSAPDKSGLPSDRFSAERTGGSVSTLTIQRTQQEDSAVYLCASRFETNEKLFFGSGTQLSVL.

V and J are TRBV15 and TRBJ1-1, with TRBD1 as a possible D gene (5 bases). CDR1 and CDR2 from the germline V gene are LNHNV and YYDKDF (reference sequence). The CDR3 spans 12 residues. V lost 4 bases and J 5 bases, leaving 8 bases between the germline ends. The CDR3 coding sequence is TGTGCCACCAGCACCCAGGGAACTGAAGCTTTCTTT. Its protein product is CATSTQGTEAFF.

The gene calls are TRBV27 and TRBJ2-5; tentatively, D is TRBD2 (6 bases). Per germline, CDR1 MNHEY and CDR2 SMNVEV (reference sequence). The CDR3 consists of 14 residues. V dropped 6 bases and J dropped 5 bases, with 16 bases sitting between them. CDR3 protein: CASRKIGTLETQYF. The CDR3 region has the DNA TGTGCCAGCAGAAAGATTGGGACTCTCGAGACCCAGTACTTC.

J is TRBJ1-2 and V is TRBV6-5; 8 bases line up with TRBD1. The V and J ends lost 5 bases and 6 bases, in that order; junction bases with no gene match: 5. Per germline, CDR1 MNHEY and CDR2 SVGAGI. This CDR3 spans 13 amino acids. The CDR3 nucleotides read TGTGCCAGCAGTCCGACAGGGGCGGATGGCTACACCTTC. This sequence encodes CASSPTGADGYTF.

The chain has TRBV19 and TRBJ2-1, with D uncertain. CDR1 LNHDA and CDR2 SQIVND come from the germline V gene (reference sequence). Trimming took 7 bases from V and 0 from J, leaving 10 bases between them. This CDR3 is 14 amino acids long. CDR3 residues: CASTGSYSYNEQFF. CDR3 nucleotides: TGTGCCAGTACAGGTTCTTACTCCTACAATGAGCAGTTCTTC.

The V gene is TRBV6-1, the J gene TRBJ2-1; tentative D call: TRBD1 (7 bases). Deletions cut 1 base from V and 10 bases from J, with 14 bases between. CDR1 and CDR2 (germline): MNHNS, SASEGT. This CDR3 is 14 amino acids long. CDR3 sequence: CASSEVYGGGEQFF. The DNA for the CDR3 is TGTGCCAGCAGTGAAGTATACGGAGGGGGCGAGCAGTTCTTC.

The V gene is TRBV5-6, the J gene TRBJ1-5; tentative D call: TRBD1 (5 bases). CDR3 length: 14 amino acids. V lost 1 base and J 4 bases, leaving 9 bases between the germline ends. CDR1 and CDR2 (germline): SGHDT, YYEEEE. The DNA for the CDR3 is TGTGCCAGCAGCTTGAGACAGTCTAATCAGCCCCAGCATTTT. Protein: CASSLRQSNQPQHF.

CDR3 sequence reads: CATRGAAGQPQHF. The CDR3 DNA is TGTGCCACCCGTGGGGCGGCGGGACAGCCCCAGCATTTT. J is TRBJ1-5 and V is TRBV19; weak D call: TRBD1 (5 bases). V shed 10 bases and J shed 7 bases, with 17 bases lying between them. This CDR3 has 13 residues. Germline CDR1 LNHDA, CDR2 SQIVND (reference sequence).

On this clone itself: A far larger clone is only one base removed, so a read error is likely. This chain uses TRBV11-2 with TRBJ2-7; unclear D gene. Trimming took off 3 bases at V and 0 bases at J, with 3 bases between the two ends. Looked up from germline, CDR1 is SGHAT and CDR2 is FQNNGV. This CDR3 spans 12 amino acids. The CDR3: CASSLSSYEQYF. Written as DNA, the CDR3 is TGTGCCAGCAGCTTGAGCTCCTACGAGCAGTACTTC. Using reference TRBV11-2 and TRBJ2-7 for the parts outside the CDR3, the full variable domain is EAGVAQSPRYKIIEKRQSVAFWCNPISGHATLYWYQQILGQGPKLLIQFQNNGVVDDSQLPKDRFSAERLKGVDSTLKIQPAKLEDSAVYLCASSLSSYEQYFGPGTRLTVT.

This clone was counted once. The chain links TRBV19 to TRBJ1-1, with D possibly matching TRBD1 (6 bases). The CDR3 is 14 residues long. From germline, CDR1 is LNHDA and CDR2 SQIVND (reference sequence). The V end was cut by 6 bases, the J end by 3 bases, with 14 bases between. CDR3 residues: CASRLRDTYTEAFF. CDR3 in DNA: TGTGCCAGTAGGCTGAGGGACACCTACACTGAAGCTTTCTTT.

The J gene is TRBJ2-5, the V gene TRBV9, with D maybe TRBD1 (5 bases). From germline, CDR1 is SGDLS and CDR2 YYNGEE. With 0 bases removed from V and 5 bases from J, the gap between germline ends came to 11 bases. The CDR3 runs to 14 residues. CDR3 DNA sequence: TGTGCCAGCAGCGTAGAGTTAGGGGTCGAGACCCAGTACTTC. This encodes CASSVELGVETQYF.

The rearrangement uses TRBV6-5 and TRBJ2-1; tentatively, D is TRBD1 (6 bases). This CDR3 region has 12 residues. The V and J ends lost 5 bases and 6 bases respectively, with 8 bases between them. Germline values: CDR1 MNHEY, CDR2 SVGAGI. This chain's CDR3 is CASSNRVNEQFF. CDR3 DNA: TGTGCCAGCAGTAACAGGGTCAATGAGCAGTTCTTC.

This clone was seen only once. The V gene is TRBV12-1, the J gene TRBJ1-2. TRBV12-1 is shown as a pseudogene. This CDR3 comprises 15 residues. The CDR3 nucleotides are TGTGCCAGCAGCTTTTGCGGGGCACCTAACTATGGCTACACCTTC. Translated, it gives CASSFCGAPNYGYTF.

The J gene is TRBJ2-1, the V gene TRBV29-1, with 9 nucleotides matching TRBD2. The germline V gene encodes CDR1 SQVTM and CDR2 ANQGSEA. The CDR3 length is 16 residues. Trimming removed 6 bases from V and 8 bases from J; junction bases left unmatched: 17. CDR3 protein: CSVPTLAGALPDEQFF. The CDR3 nucleotides are TGCAGCGTGCCGACGTTAGCGGGGGCACTCCCCGATGAGCAGTTCTTC.

CDR3 coding DNA: TGTGCCAGTTGCTCCCCCGGGACAGGGGGCCGGGGCTACACCTTC. The encoded protein is CASCSPGTGGRGYTF. The rearrangement joins TRBV19 to TRBJ1-2; 12 bases map to TRBD1. After removal of 8 bases from V and 8 bases from J, the junction contained 12 bases not matched to a gene. Germline CDR1 LNHDA, CDR2 SQIVND (reference sequence). This CDR3 region has 15 residues.

The chain employs TRBV5-1 and TRBJ1-1; 7 nucleotides line up with TRBD1. Germline loops: CDR1 SGHRS, CDR2 YFSETQ. The junction had 1 base not matched to a gene; V was cut back by 2 bases and J by 3 bases. There are 13 residues in the CDR3. The CDR3 nucleotides are TGCGCCAGCAGCTTCACAGGGGACACTGAAGCTTTCTTT. This encodes CASSFTGDTEAFF.

The rearrangement joins TRBV19 to TRBJ1-6, with D uncertain. V was pared by 0 bases and J by 6 bases, with 12 bases between. Germline V CDR1 and CDR2: LNHDA, SQIVND (reference sequence). The CDR3 sequence is 16 residues long. The CDR3 sequence is CASSIDLTYGNSPLHF. In DNA form, the CDR3 reads TGTGCCAGTAGTATAGATCTAACCTACGGTAATTCACCCCTCCACTTT.

This chain uses TRBV29-1 with TRBJ2-1; D possibly corresponds to TRBD2 (6 bases). Germline CDR1 SQVTM, CDR2 ANQGSEA. V was pared by 8 bases and J by 6 bases, with 20 bases between. The CDR3 is 14 amino acids. CDR3 nucleotide sequence: TGCAGCCACAAATGGGGGACTGCGGGCAATGAGCAGTTCTTC. Protein sequence: CSHKWGTAGNEQFF.

The chain is built from TRBV19 and TRBJ1-1; 9 bases are shared with TRBD1. The CDR3 sequence is 12 residues long. Germline V gene lookup returns CDR1 LNHDA and CDR2 SQIVND (reference sequence). V shed 7 bases and J 11 bases; nucleotides not matched to a gene: 8. The CDR3 bases are TGTGCCAGTACTAGGACAGGGGTGAGCGCTTTCTTT. Translation gives CASTRTGVSAFF.

The chain carries TRBV6-6 and TRBJ2-7; perhaps TRBD1 as D (5 bases). This CDR3 spans 12 amino acids. V lost 6 bases and J lost 7, with 13 bases in between. CDR1 MNHNY and CDR2 SVGAGI come from the germline V gene (reference sequence). CDR3 region: CASRRTPLEQYF. For the CDR3, the DNA is TGTGCCAGCAGACGGACACCTTTGGAGCAGTACTTC.

The chain joins TRBV6-6 to TRBJ1-4, with TRBD1 identical over 7 bases. Germline V lookup: CDR1 MNHNY, CDR2 SVGAGI (reference sequence). The CDR3 length is 14 residues. J gave up 8 bases and V 6 bases, and 9 bases lay outside the gene matches. In DNA form, the CDR3 reads TGTGCCAGCAGCCGACAGGGAATAAGGGAAAAACTGTTTTTT. It is translated as CASSRQGIREKLFF.